The source of this T cell receptor beta chain is a study of blood T cell repertoires in COVID-19 (dated by TCRdb to the early 2020s). About the investigation overall: Samples from collaborators originated in the United States, Italy and Spain and spanned both the acute and convalescent phases of COVID-19. The prospective study material was composed of cDNA or gDNA derived from T cells, B-cell-depleted T cells, or PBMCs. Subjects who had been exposed to COVID-19, were actively infected with it, or had recovered from it provided the deeply sampled blood TCRbeta repertoires that made up the dataset. The repertoires were released in a freely available public database meant as a resource for research on the immune response to SARS-CoV-2. Samples were obtained from the ongoing ImmuneRACE study (first 160 participants) and from 1,254 subjects provided by 6 global collaborators. Sample metadata almost always included a de-identified subject ID, COVID-19 status, age in years and sex. Where HLA class I and class II types were available, the types were taken from metadata supplied by the sample provider, not from assay-based typing.

On this clone itself: It lacks a known antigen. No qualities accompany the bases; no much larger clone lies one base away.

Looking up the germline V gene yields CDR1 SGDLS and CDR2 YYNGEE. The CDR3 numbers 13 residues from cysteine through phenylalanine. Just the 39-base CDR3 DNA is kept, in frame starting at base 1. Trimming at the junction amounts to 0 bases on V and 5 bases on J, and the germline ends lie 8 bases apart. Each collaborating institution followed its own protocols to collect whole blood in K2EDTA tubes. Collaborator samples were shipped for TCRbeta analysis as frozen whole blood, isolated PBMCs, or DNA extracted from either sample type. General findings and caveats noted by the study authors: How much clinical and demographic metadata was included differed by source and by participant, and the metadata was provided uncurated.

The immunoSEQ Assay, a bias-controlled multiplex PCR, was used to amplify TCRbeta CDR3 regions from genomic DNA. The original methods were these. Within the assay, amplification of reference gene primers was used to estimate how many nucleated cells each sample contained. To quantify the absolute abundance of each unique TCRbeta CDR3 rearrangement, sequence reads were collapsed and filtered. For each sample, productive Simpson clonality was calculated by taking the square root of Simpson's diversity index across productive rearrangements. TCRdb retrieved this table from immuneACCESS and kept in-frame rearrangements only. Not all clones are present; in checked studies, unresolved V genes account for under half, and no reason is known for the remainder. V and J calls and clone size are copied from that table; D and trimming were computed from the DNA. The sample data list tens of thousands of clones, and more than 75% of these were observed just once. The top ten clonotypes cover approximately 4.8% of the sample.

The rearranged segments are TRBV9 and TRBJ1-2, and TRBD1 may be the D gene, going by 6 matching bases. The specimen was peripheral blood. The sequence derives from a woman older than 75 with active COVID-19. The sequenced DNA: TGTGCCAGCAGCGTAGAGGACAGATATGGCTACACCTTC. Its translation reads: CASSVEDRYGYTF.